Sequencing of this TCR beta chain was carried out in a study of CD8 T cells in Susac syndrome (dated by TCRdb to between 2017 and 2020). In terms of the full investigation: Whether CD8+ T cell activation and differentiation in Susac syndrome was antigen driven was tested using repertoire sequencing. Overall study outcomes, separate from this receptor: The number of individuals in the TCR sequencing and HLA analysis was recognized as being relatively small.

High-throughput TCR beta sequencing profiled peripheral blood CD8+ and CD4+ T cells from healthy donors, Susac syndrome patients and multiple sclerosis patients. Healthy donors were included as age- and sex-matched controls. Bulk CD8+ and CD4+ T cells were purified magnetically by negative isolation, whereas CD8+ TEMRA cells were enriched by FACS. Blood was collected in EDTA tubes and processed within 24 hours, with PBMCs isolated through density gradient centrifugation. PBMCs intended for TCR sequencing were cryopreserved in liquid nitrogen and thawed later in a water bath at 37 degrees C. The sorted or isolated CD4+, CD8+ and CD8+ TEMRA cells had a purity of 90% or higher. RNA was extracted using the RNeasy kit, and about 0.45 to 1 ug of the RNA was reverse transcribed with random hexamers. The immunoSEQ multiplex PCR assay, which covers 54 Vbeta and 13 Jbeta segments, was used to amplify TCR beta CDR3 regions. PCR amplification bias was corrected using a synthetic template baseline for primer optimization and computational correction. Turning to the authors' computational methods: Reads were annotated to V, D and J genes according to IMGT and were analyzed with immunoSEQ Analyzer, with only productive sequences retained. Clonality was calculated as one minus the Shannon entropy normalized by log2 of the number of productive unique sequences. For each patient and control, public and private clones were evaluated among the 100 most prevalent clones. Clones were defined as Susac-specific when absent from the healthy and MS cohorts, from roughly 1,100 published viral clones and from other ImmuneACCESS disease sequences. TCRdb reprocessing: public reads trimmed at Q25 with fastp, clones called with MiXCR, in-frame beta chains kept. Rows with one shared CDR3 protein collapse into an entry with the most common genes and DNA. The authors' filters were not applied to this entry. Present in this sample are 150,000 to 200,000 distinct CDR3 sequences, about 94% of which were seen just once. The top ten clonotypes cover around 0.14% of the sample.

As encoded in the germline V gene, CDR1 is SNHLY while CDR2 is FYNNEI. The cysteine opens and the phenylalanine closes a CDR3 of 14 amino acids. Solely the CDR3 DNA is kept, with 42 bases framed from the first base. Trimming leaves V shorter by 6 bases and J shorter by 10 bases, with the junction holding 8 bases beyond the gene matches. About this clonotype: The target of this receptor is not known. Base qualities are not provided; no much larger clone lies one nucleotide away.

The TCR was taken from a human donor in good health. Sequencing was done on a sample of CD4+ T cells from PBMCs. The chain uses TRBV2 and TRBJ2-3, and TRBD2 aligns with 12 junction nucleotides. The nucleotide sequence reads TGTGCCAGCAGAGCTAGCGGGGGGGCCTGGGCGCAGTATTTT. Its amino acids are CASRASGGAWAQYF.